The sequence of this T cell receptor (beta chain) was determined in a study of molecular identifiers for immune sequencing clone quantification. Bulk TCR library preparation followed previously described methods with listed TCR primers. Each CDR3 protein gets one entry after TCRdb re-called the PCR reads with MiXCR. Among tens of thousands of distinct CDR3 sequences listed, approximately 25% were seen once. The CDR3 loop spans 17 amino acids. The trim removed 5 bases at V and 2 bases at J, leaving 9 bases unmatched. The germline CDR1 and CDR2 sequences are MNHEY and SMNVEV (reference sequence). Preparation of naive CD8 libraries involved roughly 19,000 to 1,100,000 sorted cells and 10%, 30% or 50% RNA. Using a CD8+CD4-CCR7+CD45RA+ phenotype, naive CD8 T cells were sorted. This clonotype has just a few counts. Its antigen is still unknown. Study-level findings and limits: Naive cells had under 1% of molecules in clones above 20 RNA copies, effectors over 97%.

The gene calls are TRBV27 and TRBJ2-3; 11 bases line up with TRBD2. This clonotype originated in a human donor in good health. Some libraries in this study had Jurkat cell RNA spiked in. The specimen sequenced was naive CD8+ T cells from blood, with Jurkat cell RNA spiked in. Subset: FACS-sorted CD8+CD4-CCR7+CD45RA+ naive T cells. CDR3 DNA: TGTGCCAGCAGTCAATACGGACTAGCGGGCTTCACAGATACGCAGTATTTT. Residues: CASSQYGLAGFTDTQYF.